In its sample, the clone carrying this T cell receptor (beta chain) was seen many times. The time point here: newly diagnosed GD, antithyroid drugs for less than 3 months. Isolated PBMC RNA provided the starting material for the TCR library. The record originates from a study of regulatory T cells in long-lasting Graves disease. Losses at the gene ends were 1 base for V and 7 bases for J; bases not matched to a gene: 16. Germline V gene data show CDR1 as SGHDN and CDR2 as FVKESK. The CDR3 runs 19 residues. iRepertoire HTBI primers and Arm-PCR of CDR3 regions built TCR beta libraries. Each CDR3 protein gets one entry after TCRdb re-called the multiplex PCR reads with MiXCR. The table includes about 210,000 distinct CDR3 sequences, around 19% detected once. Separately, the same data were catalogued under a study of T cells in Graves' hyperthyroidism and ophthalmopathy.

The TCR was taken from a woman in her twenties or thirties with Graves disease. The chain joins TRBV14 to TRBJ2-1; 10 bases align to TRBD2. Material: peripheral blood mononuclear cells (PBMCs), obtained at new diagnosis, from a patient treated with antithyroid drugs. The CDR3 loop is CASSQGVSGGPRVGNEQFF. In nucleotides, the CDR3 is TGTGCCAGCAGCCAAGGTGTTAGCGGGGGGCCCCGGGTCGGAAATGAGCAGTTCTTC.